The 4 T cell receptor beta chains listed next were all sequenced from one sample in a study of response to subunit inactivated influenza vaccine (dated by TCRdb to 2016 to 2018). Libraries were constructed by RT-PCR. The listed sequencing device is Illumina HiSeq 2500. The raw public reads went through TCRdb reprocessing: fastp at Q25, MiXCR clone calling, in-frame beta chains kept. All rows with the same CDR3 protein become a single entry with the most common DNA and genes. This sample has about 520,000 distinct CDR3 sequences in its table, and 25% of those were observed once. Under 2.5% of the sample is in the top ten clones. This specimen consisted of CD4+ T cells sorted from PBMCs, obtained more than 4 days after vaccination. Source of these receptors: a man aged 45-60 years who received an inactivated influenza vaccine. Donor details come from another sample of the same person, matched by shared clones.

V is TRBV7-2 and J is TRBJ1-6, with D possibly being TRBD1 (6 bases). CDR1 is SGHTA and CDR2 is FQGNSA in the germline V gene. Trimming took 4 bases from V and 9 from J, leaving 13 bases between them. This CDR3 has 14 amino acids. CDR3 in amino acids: CASSWQGSGSPLHF. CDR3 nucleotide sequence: TGTGCCAGCAGCTGGCAGGGGTCGGGTTCACCCCTCCACTTT.

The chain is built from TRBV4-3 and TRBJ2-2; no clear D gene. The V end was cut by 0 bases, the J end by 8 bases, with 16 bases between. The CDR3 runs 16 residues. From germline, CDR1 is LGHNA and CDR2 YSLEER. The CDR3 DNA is TGCGCCAGCAGCCAAGATTTGAGACGTGGTGGAGGGGAGCTGTTTTTT. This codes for CASSQDLRRGGGELFF.

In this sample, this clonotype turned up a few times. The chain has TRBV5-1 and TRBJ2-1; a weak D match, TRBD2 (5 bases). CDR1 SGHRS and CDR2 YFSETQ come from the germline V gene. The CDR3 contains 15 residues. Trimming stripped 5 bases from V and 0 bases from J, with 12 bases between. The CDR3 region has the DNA TGCGCCAGCAGTCAACGGGGTGGCTCCTACAATGAGCAGTTCTTC. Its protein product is CASSQRGGSYNEQFF.

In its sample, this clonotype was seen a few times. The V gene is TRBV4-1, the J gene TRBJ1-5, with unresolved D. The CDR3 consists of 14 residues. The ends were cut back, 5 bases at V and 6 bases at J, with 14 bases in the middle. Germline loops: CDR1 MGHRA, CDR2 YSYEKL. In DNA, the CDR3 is TGCGCCAGCAGCTCATTACAGCGGGGTCAGCCCCAGCATTTT. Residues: CASSSLQRGQPQHF.